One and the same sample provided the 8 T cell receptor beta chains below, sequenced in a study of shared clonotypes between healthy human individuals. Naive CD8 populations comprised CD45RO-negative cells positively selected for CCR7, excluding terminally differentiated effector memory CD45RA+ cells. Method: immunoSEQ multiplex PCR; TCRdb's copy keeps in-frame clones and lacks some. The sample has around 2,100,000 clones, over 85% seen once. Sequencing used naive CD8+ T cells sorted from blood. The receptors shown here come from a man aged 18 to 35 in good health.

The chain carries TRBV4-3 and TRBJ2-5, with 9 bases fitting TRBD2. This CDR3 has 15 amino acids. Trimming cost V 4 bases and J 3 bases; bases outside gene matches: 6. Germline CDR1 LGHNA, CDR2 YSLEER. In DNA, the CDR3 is TGCGCCAGCAGCCCCTTACTAGCGGGTGAAGAGACCCAGTACTTC. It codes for CASSPLLAGEETQYF.

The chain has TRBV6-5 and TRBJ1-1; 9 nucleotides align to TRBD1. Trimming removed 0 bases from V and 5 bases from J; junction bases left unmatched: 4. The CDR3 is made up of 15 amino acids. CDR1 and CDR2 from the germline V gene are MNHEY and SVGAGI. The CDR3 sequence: CASSYSQGARTEAFF. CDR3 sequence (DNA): TGTGCCAGCAGTTACTCACAGGGGGCGCGTACTGAAGCTTTCTTT.

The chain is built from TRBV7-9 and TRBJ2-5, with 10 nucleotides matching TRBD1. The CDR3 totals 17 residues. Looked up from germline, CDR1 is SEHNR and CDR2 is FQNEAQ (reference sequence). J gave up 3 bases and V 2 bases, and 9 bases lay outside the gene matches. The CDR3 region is CASSLTTGGLGEETQYF. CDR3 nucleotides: TGTGCCAGCAGCTTAACGACAGGGGGCCTCGGCGAAGAGACCCAGTACTTC.

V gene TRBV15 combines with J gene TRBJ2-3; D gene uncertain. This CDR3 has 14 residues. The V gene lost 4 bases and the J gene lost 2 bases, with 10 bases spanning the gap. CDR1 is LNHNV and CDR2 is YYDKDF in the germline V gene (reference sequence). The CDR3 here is CATSIDGATDTQYF. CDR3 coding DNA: TGTGCCACCAGCATTGACGGAGCCACAGATACGCAGTATTTT.

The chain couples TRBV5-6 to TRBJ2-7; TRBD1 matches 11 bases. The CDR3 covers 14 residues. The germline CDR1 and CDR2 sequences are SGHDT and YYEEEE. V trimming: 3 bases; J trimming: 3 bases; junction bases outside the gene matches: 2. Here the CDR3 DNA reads TGTGCCAGCAGCTGGGACAGGGGGATCTACGAGCAGTACTTC. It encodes CASSWDRGIYEQYF. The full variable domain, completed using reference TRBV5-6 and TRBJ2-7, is DAGVTQSPTHLIKTRGQQVTLRCSPKSGHDTVSWYQQALGQGPQFIFQYYEEEERQRGNFPDRFSGHQFPNYSSELNVNALLLGDSALYLCASSWDRGIYEQYFGPGTRLTVT.

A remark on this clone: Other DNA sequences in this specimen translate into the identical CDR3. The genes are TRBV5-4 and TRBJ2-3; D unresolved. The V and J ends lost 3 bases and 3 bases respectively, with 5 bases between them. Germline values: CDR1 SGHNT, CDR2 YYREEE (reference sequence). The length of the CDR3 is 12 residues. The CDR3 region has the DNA TGTGCCAGCAGCTCGGGTACAGATACGCAGTATTTT. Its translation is CASSSGTDTQYF.

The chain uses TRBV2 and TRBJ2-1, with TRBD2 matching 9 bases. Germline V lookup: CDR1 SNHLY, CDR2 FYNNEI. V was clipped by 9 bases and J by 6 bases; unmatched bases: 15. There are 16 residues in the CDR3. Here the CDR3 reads CASKGDRATSGNEQFF. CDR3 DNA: TGTGCCAGTAAGGGGGATAGGGCGACTAGCGGCAATGAGCAGTTCTTC.

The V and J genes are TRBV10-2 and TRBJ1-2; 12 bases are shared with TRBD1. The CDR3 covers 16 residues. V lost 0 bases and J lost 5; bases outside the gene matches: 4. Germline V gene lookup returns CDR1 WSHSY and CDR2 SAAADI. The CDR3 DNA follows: TGCGCCAGCAGTGAGTCATTGGGACAGGGGGCGTATGGCTACACCTTC. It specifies CASSESLGQGAYGYTF.